The subject of this entry is one T cell receptor beta chain. The antigen is unknown. Relative to the germline gene, one junction end is altered; a read error may explain this. Germline V gives CDR1 SGHAT, CDR2 FQNNGV. The CDR3 has 14 amino acids. Template switching added a universal primer site; cDNA carried unique molecular identifiers. TCRdb fed the 5' RACE reads into MiXCR, producing one record per CDR3 protein. The sample records about 570,000 distinct CDR3 sequences, roughly 9.5% being singletons. The sample originates from a study of identical twins. Regarding the study as a whole: Zero-insertion analyses might be partly confounded by invariant T cells like MAIT and iNKT. Sequences that were out-of-frame, alpha and twin-shared displayed an excess of low generation probability. Memory repertoires showed no such pattern, whereas abundant cord blood beta clonotypes carried fewer insertions.

The same data also contributed to another study, on yellow fever vaccine responses in identical twins.

The chain joins TRBV11-2 to TRBJ2-5; D remains unclear. The source of this sequence is a woman younger than 35 in good health. Sequencing was carried out using PBMCs. The chain's CDR3 is CAGSEMRQFETQYF. The DNA for the CDR3 is TGTGCCGGCAGTGAAATGCGGCAGTTCGAGACCCAGTACTTC. Drawing the rest from reference TRBV11-2 and TRBJ2-5, the complete variable domain is EAGVAQSPRYKIIEKRQSVAFWCNPISGHATLYWYQQILGQGPKLLIQFQNNGVVDDSQLPKDRFSAERLKGVDSTLKIQPAKLEDSAVYLCAGSEMRQFETQYFGPGTRLLVL.